These T cell receptor beta chains were read from a single sample in a study of T cells after yellow fever vaccination. TCRdb reprocessed the 5' RACE reads via MiXCR and lists one record per CDR3 protein. The sample records about 53,000 distinct CDR3 sequences, about 6.6% being singletons. The material sequenced was CD8+ T cells sorted from PBMCs, taken on the day of the first yellow fever vaccination. The receptors here all came from a man aged 18 to 35 who received the YFV17D yellow fever vaccine. CDR3s include the opening cysteine and the closing phenylalanine or tryptophan. A D gene is named only where the DNA matches it firmly. Clone size is stated in some rows and not others, as once, few, many or a class when expanded.

v_gene	d_gene	len	abundance	j_gene	CDR3nt	CDR3aa
TRBV5-4	-	14	few	TRBJ1-2	TGTGCCAGCAGCCCCCCCCGGGGTGGCTATGGCTACACCTTC	CASSPPRGGYGYTF
TRBV27	TRBD2	14	-	TRBJ2-7	TGTGCCAGCACCCACTCAGCGGGGTTCTACGAGCAGTACTTC	CASTHSAGFYEQYF
TRBV29-1	TRBD1	12	many	TRBJ2-7	TGCAGCGTCCGGGGACAGGGCTACGAGCAGTACTTC	CSVRGQGYEQYF
TRBV5-6	-	14	many	TRBJ2-2	TGTGCCAGCAGCTTAGGGGAGAACACCGGGGAGCTGTTTTTT	CASSLGENTGELFF
TRBV7-9	-	15	medium-sized	TRBJ2-1	TGTGCCAGCAGCTTAGTGGCGATTAGGGACAATGAGCAGTTCTTC	CASSLVAIRDNEQFF
TRBV4-3	TRBD2	17	few	TRBJ2-3	TGCGCCAGCAGCCAAGATCCGGGGGGGCGAAGCACAGATACGCAGTATTTT	CASSQDPGGRSTDTQYF
TRBV6-5	TRBD2	14	few	TRBJ2-3	TGTGCCAGCAGTTCCGGGGGGGCGGGCCATACGCAGTATTTT	CASSSGGAGHTQYF
TRBV5-1	-	13	-	TRBJ2-2	TGCGCCAGCAGCTTGTCTATCACCGGGGAGCTGTTTTTT	CASSLSITGELFF
TRBV4-1	-	14	many	TRBJ2-3	TGCGCCAGCAGCCAAGGAGCAGGCCCAGATACGCAGTATTTT	CASSQGAGPDTQYF
TRBV29-1	-	11	many	TRBJ2-7	TGCAGCGTACCGGGACCCTACGAGCAGTACTTC	CSVPGPYEQYF
TRBV2	-	19	once	TRBJ1-5	TGTACCTGCTCCACCGGGGGCCGGGAGGGGAGTTACGGCAATCAGCCCCAGCATTTT	CTCSTGGREGSYGNQPQHF
TRBV11-2	TRBD2	15	-	TRBJ2-7	TGTGCCAGCAGCACCGGCGGGGGGATGGCCTACGAGCAGTACTTC	CASSTGGGMAYEQYF
TRBV5-6	-	14	-	TRBJ2-2	TGTGCCAGCAGCCGGGGACTCTTTACCGGGGAGCTGTTTTTT	CASSRGLFTGELFF
TRBV20-1	TRBD1	14	-	TRBJ1-2	TGCAGTGCTAAGGACAGGGGATTCAACTATGGCTACACCTTC	CSAKDRGFNYGYTF
TRBV20-1	TRBD2	15	many	TRBJ2-1	TGCAGTGCTACGAAAAGCGGGACTCTACACAATGAGCAGTTCTTC	CSATKSGTLHNEQFF
TRBV7-9	-	14	few	TRBJ1-3	TGTGCCAGCAGCCCGCATCCCCTGGACAACACCATATATTTT	CASSPHPLDNTIYF
TRBV3-1	TRBD1	16	-	TRBJ2-2	TGTGCCAGCAGCCAAGATCGGGACAGGGGAGGCGGGGAGCTGTTTTTT	CASSQDRDRGGGELFF
TRBV6-2/TRBV6-3	-	12	many	TRBJ2-5	TGTGCCAGCAGTTACGGTAGCGAGACCCAGTACTTC	CASSYGSETQYF
TRBV7-9	TRBD1	16	-	TRBJ1-6	TGTGCCAGCAGCTTAGAAGCTTACAGGGGTGGCTCACCCCTCCACTTT	CASSLEAYRGGSPLHF
TRBV7-2	-	16	many	TRBJ1-1	TGTGCCAGCACCTACCCCGAGACAGGTAGTTGGGGTGAAGCTTTCTTT	CASTYPETGSWGEAFF